The clone carrying this T cell receptor (beta chain) came up many times. Antigen: not known. The data were obtained in a study of breast tumors, draining lymph nodes, adjacent tissues. TCRdb reprocessed the multiplex PCR reads with MiXCR, giving one entry per CDR3 protein. The sample contains approximately 90,000 distinct CDR3 sequences, over 25% of which appear only once. Study-level results: The lymph node origin of tumor T cells was framed as consistent with a hypothesis, not demonstrated.

Samples came from axillary lymph nodes draining the breast cancer. Looked up from germline, CDR1 is SGHTA and CDR2 is FQGTGA. The V and J ends lost 5 bases and 4 bases respectively, with 10 bases between them. The CDR3 totals 13 residues. Sequenced: axillary lymph node tissue. This TCR was recovered from a female donor with breast cancer. Some clones in this sample may be carry-over from other donors' samples. The chain uses TRBV7-3 and TRBJ2-3, with a possible D match to TRBD2 (6 bases). CDR3 residues: CASSGGVADTQYF. CDR3 sequence (DNA): TGTGCCAGCAGCGGAGGGGTGGCAGATACGCAGTATTTT.